Listed below are T cell receptor beta chains from one sample, sequenced in a study of T cell responses to AZD1222 COVID-19 vaccine. Some clones are missing from TCRdb's copy, which holds only in-frame ones; the method was immunoSEQ multiplex PCR. Here the sample spans about 160,000 clones, about 90% being singletons. Specimen: peripheral blood, collected on day 0 of AZD1222 vaccination. All receptors derive from an adult in good health. Both conserved end residues are part of each CDR3. The order of the fields is V gene, CDR3 length, J gene, clone size, D gene, CDR3 protein, CDR3 DNA. D genes are given only for firm matches. A row's size may be missing; if present it is once, few, many or a size class.

TRBV28	14	TRBJ2-7	-	TRBD1	CASSQQGARNEQYF	TGTGCCAGCAGTCAACAGGGGGCGCGGAACGAGCAGTACTTC
TRBV19	14	TRBJ1-4	-	-	CASSGQAVAEKLFF	TGTGCCAGTAGTGGTCAGGCGGTGGCTGAAAAACTGTTTTTT
TRBV4-1	15	TRBJ1-5	-	TRBD1	CASSQVQGKNQPQHF	TGCGCCAGCAGCCAAGTACAGGGGAAGAATCAGCCCCAGCATTTT
TRBV27	16	TRBJ2-7	-	TRBD2	CASSGGLSGKIYEQYF	TGTGCCAGCAGTGGGGGACTAAGCGGGAAAATTTACGAGCAGTACTTC
TRBV30	13	TRBJ1-5	few	-	CAWSVRGLQPQHF	TGTGCCTGGAGTGTACGAGGGCTTCAGCCCCAGCATTTT
TRBV18	18	TRBJ1-2	-	-	CASSPEAPGGAGGYGYTF	TGTGCCAGCTCACCCGAAGCCCCGGGGGGGGCTGGTGGCTATGGCTACACCTTC
TRBV4-3	13	TRBJ2-7	-	-	CASSQDLAYEQYF	TGCGCCAGCAGCCAAGATCTTGCCTACGAGCAGTACTTC
TRBV2	14	TRBJ1-4	-	-	CASSEDGVREKLFF	TGTGCCAGCAGTGAAGATGGGGTACGGGAAAAACTGTTTTTT
TRBV3-1/TRBV3-2	14	TRBJ1-2	-	TRBD1	CASSQGQGADGYTF	TGTGCCAGCAGCCAAGGACAGGGAGCGGACGGCTACACCTTC
TRBV19	15	TRBJ1-2	-	-	CASTVGRGSDYGYTF	TGTGCCAGTACCGTGGGTCGGGGTTCGGACTATGGCTACACCTTC
TRBV10-1	16	TRBJ2-1	once	TRBD2	CASTRTSGNRLNEQFF	TGCGCCAGCACTCGGACTAGCGGGAACCGGTTGAATGAGCAGTTCTTC
TRBV19	14	TRBJ1-2	-	TRBD1	CASRESGTVYGYTF	TGTGCCAGTAGGGAGTCCGGGACAGTCTATGGCTACACCTTC
TRBV14	19	TRBJ2-7	-	-	CASSQEKINLRGKSYEQYF	TGTGCCAGCAGCCAAGAGAAAATAAATTTGCGGGGAAAGTCCTACGAGCAGTACTTC
TRBV6-6	12	TRBJ1-2	-	-	CASSFRGSGYTF	TGTGCCAGCAGTTTCAGGGGTAGTGGCTACACCTTC
TRBV7-6	16	TRBJ2-7	-	-	CASSTDSPGVSHEQYF	TGTGCCAGCAGCACGGATAGTCCAGGGGTCAGCCACGAGCAGTACTTC
TRBV7-2	15	TRBJ1-1	-	-	CASSLAGARGTEAFF	TGTGCCAGCAGCTTAGCTGGAGCCCGAGGGACTGAAGCTTTCTTT
TRBV27	14	TRBJ2-7	-	TRBD1	CASSLSPFQGARYF	TGTGCCAGCAGTTTATCTCCCTTTCAGGGGGCTCGGTACTTC
TRBV5-1	17	TRBJ2-3	-	-	CASSSGGTEGGTDTQYF	TGCGCCAGCAGCTCAGGGGGGACAGAAGGCGGCACAGATACGCAGTATTTT
TRBV28	11	TRBJ1-1	few	-	CASSIQGEAFF	TGTGCCAGCAGTATCCAGGGGGAAGCTTTCTTT
TRBV2	14	TRBJ1-1	once	-	CASSDFRGSTEAFF	TGTGCCAGCAGTGATTTCCGGGGCAGTACTGAAGCTTTCTTT
TRBV27	14	TRBJ1-6	-	-	CASSLSRNNSPLHF	TGTGCCAGCAGTTTATCCCGGAATAATTCACCCCTCCACTTT
TRBV6-2/TRBV6-3	19	TRBJ1-5	-	-	CASSPPLGDTGYSNQPQHF	TGTGCCAGCAGTCCGCCTTTAGGCGATACAGGGTATAGCAATCAGCCCCAGCATTTT
TRBV6-4	16	TRBJ2-1	-	-	CASSDSGRSSYNEQFF	TGTGCCAGCAGTGACTCGGGACGCAGCTCCTACAATGAGCAGTTCTTC
TRBV9	15	TRBJ2-5	-	-	CASSVAGGVQETQYF	TGTGCCAGCAGCGTAGCTGGCGGGGTCCAAGAGACCCAGTACTTC
TRBV21-1	16	TRBJ2-1	-	-	CASSSNRGESYNEQFF	TGTGCCAGCAGCAGCAACAGGGGGGAGTCCTACAATGAGCAGTTCTTC
TRBV7-3	15	TRBJ2-1	-	TRBD1	CASSITGGSYNEQFF	TGTGCCAGCAGCATCACAGGGGGCTCCTACAATGAGCAGTTCTTC
TRBV25-1	12	TRBJ2-7	-	-	CASSVNVGQQYF	TGTGCCAGCAGTGTGAACGTGGGACAGCAGTACTTC
TRBV10-1	13	TRBJ1-1	-	-	CASSDDQNTEAFF	TGCGCCAGCAGTGACGACCAGAACACTGAAGCTTTCTTT
TRBV30	12	TRBJ2-2	-	-	CAWSDLAGELFF	TGTGCCTGGAGTGACCTCGCCGGGGAGCTGTTTTTT
TRBV19	13	TRBJ1-2	-	-	CASSFDNTDGYTF	TGTGCCAGTAGTTTCGACAATACAGACGGCTACACCTTC
TRBV3-1/TRBV3-2	17	TRBJ1-5	-	-	CASSQDGRISGNQPQHF	TGTGCCAGCAGCCAAGATGGAAGGATTTCGGGCAATCAGCCCCAGCATTTT
TRBV28	14	TRBJ1-2	-	-	CASSFRGGNYGYTF	TGTGCCAGCAGTTTCAGAGGGGGAAACTATGGCTACACCTTC
TRBV2	15	TRBJ1-4	-	-	CASTKLGRASEKLFF	TGTGCCAGCACCAAACTGGGGAGAGCGAGTGAAAAACTGTTTTTT
TRBV10-3	16	TRBJ2-1	-	-	CAISGPDGPSYNEQFF	TGTGCCATCAGTGGCCCTGACGGCCCCTCCTACAATGAGCAGTTCTTC
TRBV7-9	15	TRBJ1-1	-	-	CASSSTRGADTEAFF	TGTGCCAGCAGCTCGACTCGGGGGGCGGACACTGAAGCTTTCTTT
TRBV3-1/TRBV3-2	15	TRBJ1-4	-	TRBD1	CASSSRQGANEKLFF	TGTGCCAGCAGCTCAAGACAGGGGGCTAATGAAAAACTGTTTTTT
TRBV4-3	13	TRBJ1-1	-	-	CASSQDGVTEAFF	TGCGCCAGCAGCCAAGATGGGGTTACTGAAGCTTTCTTT
TRBV6-2/TRBV6-3	18	TRBJ1-1	-	-	CASSYYTTPGRRNTEAFF	TGTGCCAGCAGTTACTACACGACTCCGGGACGGCGGAACACTGAAGCTTTCTTT
TRBV3-1/TRBV3-2	16	TRBJ2-1	-	TRBD2	CASSPPDTAGGLGQFF	TGTGCCAGCAGCCCCCCAGACACAGCGGGGGGGCTGGGGCAGTTCTTC
TRBV4-1	15	TRBJ1-1	-	-	CASSLKIQGPAEAFF	TGCGCCAGCAGCCTTAAGATCCAGGGCCCGGCTGAAGCTTTCTTT
TRBV5-8	14	TRBJ2-3	-	-	CASSFGVRTDTQYF	TGTGCCAGCAGCTTCGGCGTCCGCACAGATACGCAGTATTTT
TRBV28	13	TRBJ2-5	-	TRBD1	CACRDRASSTQYF	TGTGCCTGCCGGGACAGGGCCTCGTCGACCCAGTACTTC
TRBV6-5	15	TRBJ2-7	-	-	CASSRRLLGGTKQYF	TGTGCCAGCAGCCGCCGTCTTCTAGGGGGAACCAAGCAGTACTTC
TRBV2	12	TRBJ2-7	-	-	CASREDSYEQYF	TGTGCCAGCAGGGAGGACTCGTACGAGCAGTACTTC
TRBV7-6	15	TRBJ2-1	-	TRBD1	CASSTNRGFYNEQFF	TGTGCCAGCAGCACCAACAGGGGGTTCTACAATGAGCAGTTCTTC